The 29 T cell receptor beta chains reported below all come from one sample, sequenced in a study of T-cell memory formation after mild COVID-19. TCRdb reprocessed the 5' RACE reads via MiXCR and lists one record per CDR3 protein. The table records a few hundred thousand distinct CDR3 sequences, 25% to 30% of them present only once. The sample consisted of PBMCs or a T cell subset sorted from them (not recorded which). All receptors derive from an adult woman who had mild COVID-19 (a few samples of this study predate the infection). Cell type and time point are not known.

The table lists this clonotype with a few counts. The V and J genes are TRBV5-1 and TRBJ1-1; 7 bases are a match to TRBD1. The ends lost 4 bases at V and 7 bases at J; junction bases unmatched: 7. There are 13 residues in the CDR3. Germline V gene sequence: CDR1 SGHRS, CDR2 YFSETQ. The CDR3 here is CASSTNRGLEAFF. CDR3 bases: TGCGCCAGCAGCACCAACAGGGGTCTTGAAGCTTTCTTT. The complete variable domain, with remaining parts taken from reference TRBV5-1 and TRBJ1-1, reads KAGVTQTPRYLIKTRGQQVTLSCSPISGHRSVSWYQQTPGQGLQFLFEYFSETQRNKGNFPGRFSGRQFSNSRSEMNVSTLELGDSALYLCASSTNRGLEAFFGQGTRLTVV.

This chain joins TRBV7-9 and TRBJ2-3; 7 nucleotides line up with TRBD1. V gave up 5 bases and J gave up 1 base; unmatched junction bases: 9. CDR1 is SEHNR, CDR2 FQNEAQ, per germline (reference sequence). The CDR3 contains 16 residues. As DNA, the CDR3 is TGTGCCAGCAGCCGTAGCCGAACAGGGGGCACAGATACGCAGTATTTT. It codes for CASSRSRTGGTDTQYF.

This clonotype was seen only a few times. V is TRBV27 and J is TRBJ1-1; no reliable D call. Trimming removed 5 bases at V and 1 base at J, with 11 bases between. From germline, CDR1 is MNHEY and CDR2 SMNVEV (reference sequence). The CDR3 is made up of 14 amino acids. The CDR3: CASSTWAANTEAFF. The CDR3 coding sequence is TGTGCCAGCAGTACGTGGGCTGCGAACACTGAAGCTTTCTTT.

This clonotype was detected only a few times. V is TRBV24-1 and J is TRBJ2-7; 8 bases are shared with TRBD1. V was clipped by 3 bases and J by 2 bases; unmatched bases: 2. The CDR3 covers 14 residues. CDR1 KGHDR and CDR2 SFDVKD come from the germline V gene. In DNA form, the CDR3 reads TGTGCCACCAGTGATGCAGGGGGCACCTACGAGCAGTACTTC. As protein: CATSDAGGTYEQYF.

This clonotype was seen a handful of times. The gene calls are TRBV12-3 or TRBV12-4 and TRBJ1-4; perhaps TRBD1 as D (5 bases). The CDR3 consists of 12 residues. With 3 bases removed from V and 10 bases from J, the gap between germline ends came to 9 bases. In DNA, the CDR3 is TGTGCCAGCAGTTTCGAGACAGTAAAACTGTTTTTT. Amino acid sequence: CASSFETVKLFF.

The chain links TRBV15 to TRBJ2-7; possibly TRBD2 for D (6 bases). Germline CDR1 and CDR2: LNHNV and YYDKDF (reference sequence). CDR3 length equals 13 residues. V was trimmed by 5 bases and J by 3 bases, leaving 11 bases between them. CDR3 coding DNA: TGTGCCACCAGCCGCAGGGACTTCTACGAGCAGTACTTC. Its protein product is CATSRRDFYEQYF.

This rearrangement joins TRBV4-3 to TRBJ2-2, with D perhaps TRBD1 or TRBD2 (6 bases each). The germline V and J ends were trimmed by 0 bases and 5 bases, with 10 bases remaining between them. CDR3 size: 15 residues. Germline CDR1 LGHNA, CDR2 YSLEER. The CDR3 region is CASSQEWGATGELFF. Written as DNA, the CDR3 is TGCGCCAGCAGCCAAGAGTGGGGGGCGACCGGGGAGCTGTTTTTT.

This clonotype has just a few counts. The genes are TRBV5-4 and TRBJ2-7, with 9 bases that match TRBD2. J gave up 5 bases and V 5 bases, and 11 bases lay outside the gene matches. This CDR3 comprises 15 residues. CDR1 and CDR2 from the germline V gene are SGHNT and YYREEE (reference sequence). The CDR3 here is CASSSGSPRNDEQYF. In nucleotides, the CDR3 is TGTGCCAGCAGTAGCGGGAGCCCGAGGAACGACGAGCAGTACTTC. The full variable domain, its missing parts supplied by reference TRBV5-4 and TRBJ2-7, is ETGVTQSPTHLIKTRGQQVTLRCSSQSGHNTVSWYQQALGQGPQFIFQYYREEENGRGNFPPRFSGLQFPNYSSELNVNALELDDSALYLCASSSGSPRNDEQYFGPGTRLTVT.

At least ten counts were recorded for this clonotype. V is TRBV29-1 and J is TRBJ2-3; TRBD1 matches 7 bases. The CDR3 length is 14 residues. V shed 6 bases, J shed 5 bases, and the junction held 11 bases outside the gene matches. Per germline, CDR1 SQVTM and CDR2 ANQGSEA. CDR3: CSVHQKGAKDTQYF. The CDR3 coding sequence is TGCAGCGTCCATCAGAAGGGGGCGAAAGATACGCAGTATTTT.

This clonotype was observed a few times. The J gene is TRBJ2-5, the V gene TRBV24-1; 8 bases align to TRBD1. In germline, CDR1 is KGHDR, CDR2 SFDVKD. The J segment lost 5 bases and the V segment lost 0 bases, leaving 7 bases of the junction unmatched. The CDR3 sequence is 16 residues long. CDR3 sequence: CATSDLRAGGLETQYF. CDR3 nucleotides: TGTGCCACCAGTGATTTGCGGGCAGGGGGCTTGGAGACCCAGTACTTC.

This clonotype has a handful of counts. The gene calls are TRBV25-1 and TRBJ2-7, with 8 nucleotides matching TRBD2. The CDR3 extends over 17 amino acids. V was clipped by 2 bases and J by 1 base; unmatched bases: 10. Germline assignment: CDR1 MGHDK and CDR2 SYGVNS. The CDR3: CASSEKKAGVGSYEQYF. The CDR3 DNA is TGTGCCAGCAGTGAAAAAAAAGCGGGGGTCGGGTCCTACGAGCAGTACTTC.

This clonotype appeared a few times. The chain couples TRBV20-1 to TRBJ1-2; D remains ambiguous. The CDR3 sequence is 14 residues long. V was cut by 3 bases and J by 0 bases, with 11 bases left in between. Germline V gene data show CDR1 as DFQATT and CDR2 as SNEGSKA (reference sequence). The CDR3 sequence is CSASLTRTNYGYTF. In DNA, the CDR3 is TGCAGTGCTAGTCTAACCAGGACTAACTATGGCTACACCTTC.

V usage is TRBV2 and J usage is TRBJ2-3; TRBD2 aligns across 10 bases. The V gene's germline CDR1 is SNHLY and CDR2 FYNNEI. The CDR3 contains 18 residues. With V trimmed by 7 bases and J by 5 bases, 18 bases remained unmatched. The CDR3 region is CASTSGLRRASGRDTQYF. CDR3 bases: TGTGCCAGCACCTCGGGGCTAAGGCGGGCTAGCGGGAGAGATACGCAGTATTTT.

This clonotype has a handful of counts. This chain connects TRBV11-3 to TRBJ2-1; 11 bases agree with TRBD2. V lost 4 bases to trimming and J lost 9 bases; unmatched junction nucleotides: 11. The CDR3 totals 16 residues. Germline V CDR1 and CDR2: SGHNT, YENEEA. Here the CDR3 reads CASSSPRLAGKGEQFF. The CDR3 DNA reads TGTGCCAGCAGCTCTCCGAGACTAGCGGGAAAGGGTGAGCAGTTCTTC. The full variable domain, in which reference TRBV11-3 and TRBJ2-1 provide the parts outside the CDR3, is EAGVVQSPRYKIIEKKQPVAFWCNPISGHNTLYWYLQNLGQGPELLIRYENEEAVDDSQLPKDRFSAERLKGVDSTLKIQPAELGDSAVYLCASSSPRLAGKGEQFFGPGTRLTVL.

The chain employs TRBV5-1 and TRBJ2-2; the D is unclear. CDR1 and CDR2 (germline): SGHRS, YFSETQ. V lost 0 bases, J lost 0 bases, and 12 bases lay in between. The CDR3 covers 17 residues. The CDR3 DNA follows: TGCGCCAGCAGCTTGGTATCGGGCAATACGAACACCGGGGAGCTGTTTTTT. Translated: CASSLVSGNTNTGELFF.

There are a few counts of this clonotype. The rearrangement links TRBV20-1 to TRBJ2-3; either TRBD1 or TRBD2 may supply D (5 bases each). Germline V gene lookup returns CDR1 DFQATT and CDR2 SNEGSKA (reference sequence). Trimming removed 7 bases at V and 4 bases at J, with 18 bases between. CDR3 length: 14 residues. The CDR3 nucleotides read TGCAGTGTGTTTGGGGCTAGCACTCCAGATACGCAGTATTTT. It is translated as CSVFGASTPDTQYF.

The chain employs TRBV3-1 and TRBJ2-1; possibly TRBD2 for D (5 bases). Per the germline V gene, CDR1 is LGHDT and CDR2 is YNNKEL (reference sequence). V lost 2 bases, J lost 2 bases, and 7 bases lay in between. The CDR3 consists of 14 residues. The CDR3 bases are TGTGCCAGCAGCCAACTACTAGCCTACAATGAGCAGTTCTTC. This codes for CASSQLLAYNEQFF.

This clonotype was recorded a few times. The chain has TRBV5-1 and TRBJ2-4; D not certain. Trimming pared 0 bases from V and 0 bases from J, leaving 10 bases between. The CDR3 runs to 16 residues. Germline CDR1 and CDR2: SGHRS and YFSETQ. The CDR3 coding sequence is TGCGCCAGCAGCTTGGACCGCGGAGTAGCCAAAAACATTCAGTACTTC. Amino acids: CASSLDRGVAKNIQYF.

The chain links TRBV20-1 to TRBJ2-3; D could derive from TRBD1 or TRBD2 (6 bases each). Germline CDR1 DFQATT, CDR2 SNEGSKA (reference sequence). The CDR3 length is 14 residues. Between the trimmed V and J ends, which lost 6 bases and 8 bases, there was a span of 21 bases. This CDR3 reads CSAPDSRGRGTQYF. CDR3 nucleotides: TGCAGTGCCCCGGACTCCCGGGGGCGGGGTACGCAGTATTTT.

Comment on this clonotype: No conserved phenylalanine or tryptophan ends this CDR3, so it is likely a read error. The DNA is omitted, as the CDR3 cannot be located on it reliably, and the CDR3 follows TCRdb's listing. The chain links TRBV24-1 to TRBJ2-7; TRBD2, the table's D call, was not compared with the DNA. Germline V gene data show CDR1 as KGHDR and CDR2 as SFDVKD. A total of 12 residues make up the CDR3, ends included. CDR3 sequence: CATSDPGLAGVI.

The rearrangement joins TRBV5-6 to TRBJ1-4, with D maybe TRBD1 (5 bases). Germline CDR1 SGHDT, CDR2 YYEEEE. V lost 0 bases and J lost 6, with 12 bases in between. The CDR3 is 15 residues long. The CDR3, as DNA: TGTGCCAGCAGCTTGGCCGGCAGGGCGGATGAAAAACTGTTTTTT. Protein sequence: CASSLAGRADEKLFF.

The CDR3 region has the DNA TGCGCCAGCAGCCAAGATGAGGGAAGCGGTAACAATGAGCAGTTCTTC. Protein: CASSQDEGSGNNEQFF. The chain recombines TRBV4-3 with TRBJ2-1, with a possible D match to TRBD2 (5 bases). Deletions cut 0 bases from V and 5 bases from J, with 14 bases between. Germline loops: CDR1 LGHNA, CDR2 YSLEER. This CDR3 is built from 16 residues.

In this sample, this clonotype turned up a few times. CDR3 sequence: CASSLGPGAGELFF. The CDR3 nucleotides read TGTGCCAGCAGCTTAGGGCCTGGGGCCGGGGAGCTGTTTTTT. The chain couples TRBV7-3 to TRBJ2-2; D is uncertain. V lost 2 bases and J lost 6, with 10 bases in between. The CDR3 consists of 14 residues. Germline CDR1 SGHTA, CDR2 FQGTGA.

A few counts support this clonotype. The chain combines TRBV4-2 with TRBJ2-1; no firm D call. This CDR3 comprises 16 residues. CDR1 and CDR2 (germline): LGHNA, YNFKEQ. Trimming removed 1 base at V and 0 bases at J, with 10 bases between. CDR3 DNA sequence: TGTGCCAGCAGCCAAGTAAGATTCAGCTCCTACAATGAGCAGTTCTTC. It translates to CASSQVRFSSYNEQFF.

J is TRBJ2-5 and V is TRBV7-9; 9 bases map to TRBD2. Germline values: CDR1 SEHNR, CDR2 FQNEAQ (reference sequence). This CDR3 region has 15 residues. Trimming at V came to 4 bases and at J to 5 bases, leaving 8 bases not matched to a gene. The CDR3 DNA sequence: TGTGCCAGCAGCTATAGCGGGAGTGTTAGGGAGACCCAGTACTTC. The encoded protein is CASSYSGSVRETQYF.

The rearrangement joins TRBV11-3 to TRBJ2-3; 8 nucleotides line up with TRBD2. Germline V gene data show CDR1 as SGHNT and CDR2 as YENEEA. There are 17 residues in the CDR3. V dropped 4 bases and J dropped 7; count of bases not matched to a gene: 16. For the CDR3, the DNA is TGTGCCAGCAGCTCCCCACGGACTAGCACCTTCGGGAATACGCAGTATTTT. Encoded protein: CASSSPRTSTFGNTQYF.

The chain combines TRBV11-2 with TRBJ1-2; maybe TRBD1 (5 bases). The CDR3 contains 16 residues. Trimming stripped 4 bases from V and 7 bases from J, with 22 bases between. Germline CDR1 reads SGHAT; CDR2 reads FQNNGV. CDR3 in amino acids: CASSSTPGGGIRGYTF. CDR3 bases: TGTGCCAGCAGCTCCACCCCAGGCGGGGGTATTCGTGGCTACACCTTC.

This clonotype was seen more than once but under ten times. CDR3 nucleotide sequence: TGTGCCAGCAGCTTAGGGCGCGGGACTAGCGGACAAGAGACCCAGTACTTC. Its translation is CASSLGRGTSGQETQYF. The J gene is TRBJ2-5, the V gene TRBV11-2, with 11 positions matching TRBD2. CDR3 length: 17 residues. Germline V gene data show CDR1 as SGHAT and CDR2 as FQNNGV. Germline trimming cut 1 base from V and 2 bases from J; bases unmatched to any gene: 6.

The J gene is TRBJ2-1, the V gene TRBV7-3; TRBD1 agrees at 7 bases. The CDR3 is made up of 16 amino acids. CDR1 and CDR2 from the germline V gene are SGHTA and FQGTGA. V shed 5 bases, J shed 1 base, and the junction held 8 bases outside the gene matches. CDR3 sequence reads: CASSSGQAVSYNEQFF. Here the CDR3 DNA reads TGTGCCAGCAGCAGCGGACAGGCGGTGTCCTACAATGAGCAGTTCTTC. The full variable domain, in which reference TRBV7-3 and TRBJ2-1 provide the parts outside the CDR3, is GAGVSQTPSNKVTEKGKYVELRCDPISGHTALYWYRQSLGQGPEFLIYFQGTGAADDSGLPNDRFFAVRPEGSVSTLKIQRTERGDSAVYLCASSSGQAVSYNEQFFGPGTRLTVL.